One and the same sample provided the 16 T cell receptor beta chains below, sequenced in a study of shared clonotypes between healthy human individuals. Clones were sequenced by immunoSEQ multiplex PCR, and TCRdb holds only the in-frame ones, with some missing. The table lists millions of clones, roughly 94% of them singletons. The sample was naive CD4+ T cells sorted from blood. Subset indicated: CD45RA+ positively selected. The source is a man aged 18-30 years in good health.

The chain carries TRBV7-8 and TRBJ1-2, with D possibly being TRBD1 (5 bases). The CDR3 extends over 13 amino acids. With 1 base removed from V and 8 bases from J, the gap between germline ends came to 11 bases. CDR1 and CDR2 from the germline V gene are SGHVS and FQNEAQ. CDR3 coding DNA: TGTGCCAGCAGCTTAGAGCAGGGTACGGGCTACACCTTC. Encoded protein: CASSLEQGTGYTF.

This chain links TRBV18 with TRBJ2-3; TRBD2 might be the D (7 bases). The CDR3 contains 15 residues. Germline V lookup: CDR1 KGHSH, CDR2 LQKENI. The V end was cut by 5 bases, the J end by 1 base, with 13 bases between. The CDR3 region has the DNA TGTGCCAGCTCAACACAAGGGGGGGGCACAGATACGCAGTATTTT. Its protein product is CASSTQGGGTDTQYF.

The chain uses TRBV5-4 and TRBJ2-2, with no clear D. This CDR3 is built from 13 residues. V lost 3 bases and J lost 5, with 8 bases in between. The germline V gene has CDR1 SGHNT and CDR2 YYREEE (reference sequence). The CDR3 sequence: CASSSVVTGELFF. For the CDR3, the DNA is TGTGCCAGCAGCTCCGTAGTTACCGGGGAGCTGTTTTTT.

The chain joins TRBV4-3 to TRBJ2-4, with D maybe TRBD2 (6 bases). This CDR3 region has 16 residues. Trimming took 1 base from V and 0 from J, leaving 10 bases between them. The V gene's germline CDR1 is LGHNA and CDR2 YSLEER. This CDR3 reads CASSQGEDLAKNIQYF. DNA for the CDR3: TGCGCCAGCAGCCAAGGGGAGGACTTAGCCAAAAACATTCAGTACTTC.

This clone was seen just once. The chain carries TRBV11-2 and TRBJ2-1, with D perhaps TRBD1 or TRBD2 (7 bases each). Germline CDR1 and CDR2: SGHAT and FQNNGV. The CDR3 covers 14 residues. The germline V and J ends were trimmed by 5 bases and 9 bases, with 17 bases remaining between them. The CDR3 nucleotides read TGTGCCAGCAGCCCCGGGGGAGGGGGCATTGAGCAGTTCTTC. It encodes CASSPGGGGIEQFF.

This chain uses TRBV7-9 with TRBJ2-7; perhaps TRBD2 as D (5 bases). V lost 5 bases and J lost 0, with 11 bases in between. Germline CDR1 and CDR2: SEHNR and FQNEAQ (reference sequence). This CDR3 is built from 14 residues. The CDR3 loop is CASSHIGSSYEQYF. The CDR3 nucleotides read TGTGCCAGCAGCCATATTGGGAGCTCCTACGAGCAGTACTTC.

In this sample, this clone turned up once. The chain has TRBV10-1 and TRBJ2-1; D may be TRBD2 (5 bases). The CDR3 has 13 residues. Germline values: CDR1 WNHNN, CDR2 SYGVQD (reference sequence). V lost 2 bases, J lost 6 bases, and 8 bases lay in between. This CDR3 reads CASSETAGNEQFF. In nucleotides, the CDR3 is TGCGCCAGCAGTGAGACGGCGGGCAATGAGCAGTTCTTC.

The chain links TRBV7-9 to TRBJ2-7; D may be TRBD1 (6 bases). The CDR3 extends over 18 amino acids. V was cut by 4 bases and J by 3 bases, with 25 bases left in between. The germline gives CDR1 SEHNR, CDR2 FQNEAQ (reference sequence). The CDR3 reads CASSSGKHYRELDYEQYF. DNA for the CDR3: TGTGCCAGCAGCTCGGGGAAGCATTACAGGGAGTTAGACTACGAGCAGTACTTC.

This clone has only one observation. This sample also contains other DNA sequences that code for the same CDR3. The chain carries TRBV30 and TRBJ1-6, with no clear D. Germline lookup yields CDR1 GTSNPN and CDR2 SVGIG (reference sequence). V was trimmed by 1 base and J by 5 bases, leaving 6 bases between them. The CDR3 is 13 amino acids. CDR3 protein: CAWSGQNNSPLHF. CDR3 bases: TGTGCCTGGAGTGGGCAGAATAATTCACCCCTCCACTTT. The entire variable domain, with the rest obtained from reference TRBV30 and TRBJ1-6, is as follows: SQTIHQWPATLVQPVGSPLSLECTVEGTSNPNLYWYRQAAGRGLQLLFYSVGIGQISSEVPQNLSASRPQDRQFILSSKKLLLSDSGFYLCAWSGQNNSPLHFGNGTRLTVT.

This sequence joins TRBV9 and TRBJ2-4; D ambiguous. The V and J ends lost 0 bases and 0 bases respectively, with 7 bases between them. The CDR3 sequence is 15 residues long. Germline-derived CDR1 and CDR2 are SGDLS and YYNGEE. The CDR3 sequence is CASSVDSVAKNIQYF. The CDR3, as DNA: TGTGCCAGCAGCGTAGATAGTGTAGCCAAAAACATTCAGTACTTC.

V gene TRBV2 combines with J gene TRBJ1-5; D not resolved. Between the trimmed V and J ends, which lost 3 bases and 0 bases, there was a span of 6 bases. Germline lookup yields CDR1 SNHLY and CDR2 FYNNEI. The CDR3 sequence is 14 residues long. The CDR3 here is CASSETNSNQPQHF. CDR3 in DNA: TGTGCCAGCAGTGAGACAAATAGCAATCAGCCCCAGCATTTT.

About this clone itself: Other DNA sequences from this sample encode an identical CDR3 as well. V usage is TRBV5-1 and J usage is TRBJ1-6; TRBD1 might be the D (5 bases). The CDR3 length is 14 residues. Germline assignment: CDR1 SGHRS and CDR2 YFSETQ. Trimming shortened V by 3 bases and J by 7 bases, and 11 bases separated the two germline ends. The DNA for the CDR3 is TGCGCCAGCAGCTCCGGGACCGAGAATTCACCCCTCCACTTT. Translation: CASSSGTENSPLHF.

The gene calls are TRBV7-2 and TRBJ2-7; 7 positions match TRBD1. The CDR3 contains 14 residues. Trimming removed 5 bases from V and 2 bases from J; junction bases left unmatched: 6. From germline, CDR1 is SGHTA and CDR2 FQGNSA. CDR3 region: CASSPYRGTYEQYF. The CDR3, as DNA: TGTGCCAGCAGCCCCTACAGGGGCACCTACGAGCAGTACTTC.

The chain combines TRBV2 with TRBJ2-7; possibly TRBD1 or TRBD2 for D (6 bases each). Germline V gives CDR1 SNHLY, CDR2 FYNNEI. The CDR3 loop spans 14 amino acids. Trimming cost V 3 bases and J 1 base, with 10 bases left between them. DNA for the CDR3: TGTGCCAGCAGTGACGGGGGCATATCCTACGAGCAGTACTTC. Its protein product is CASSDGGISYEQYF.

As to this clone: Within the sample, other DNA sequences also encode this same CDR3. The rearrangement uses TRBV5-4 and TRBJ1-2; TRBD1 aligns across 9 bases. CDR1 and CDR2 from the germline V gene are SGHNT and YYREEE (reference sequence). The junction had 9 bases not matched to a gene; V was cut back by 4 bases and J by 8 bases. The CDR3 consists of 14 residues. The CDR3: CASSRGQGEGGYTF. CDR3 nucleotide sequence: TGTGCCAGCAGCCGGGGACAGGGAGAAGGCGGCTACACCTTC.

In regard to this clone: The identical CDR3 is also encoded by other nucleotide sequences in the sample. The V and J genes are TRBV7-3 and TRBJ1-6; perhaps TRBD1 as D (6 bases). The germline V gene encodes CDR1 SGHTA and CDR2 FQGTGA. Trimming pared 5 bases from V and 7 bases from J, leaving 9 bases between. This CDR3 spans 13 amino acids. The DNA of the CDR3 is TGTGCCAGCAGCCCTGGACAGAATTCACCCCTCCACTTT. As protein: CASSPGQNSPLHF.